This entry features one TCR beta chain sequence. The sample is drawn from a study of blood T cell repertoires in COVID-19. Study details: T cells, B-cell-depleted T cells, or PBMCs supplied cDNA or gDNA.

Germline V gene sequence: CDR1 KGHSH, CDR2 LQKENI. V gave up 3 bases and J gave up 5 bases, with 8 bases separating them. The CDR3 extends over 13 amino acids. In the original workflow: Quantification of nucleated cells was approximated via reference gene primer amplification. Generated by immunoSEQ multiplex PCR, the TCRdb table keeps only in-frame clones and is missing some. Clone size and the V and J calls come from that table; the DNA yielded D and trimming. The sample records about 240,000 clones, approximately 83% being singletons. Clinical histories supplied by participants themselves formed the basis of cohort assignment.

This TCR was sampled from a woman in her thirties or forties with acute COVID-19. The sample taken for sequencing was PBMCs or T cells enriched from blood (not recorded which). The chain carries TRBV18 and TRBJ1-5; perhaps TRBD1 as D (5 bases). The chain's CDR3 is CASSPEGDQPQHF. CDR3 DNA: TGTGCCAGCTCACCGGAAGGGGATCAGCCCCAGCATTTT.